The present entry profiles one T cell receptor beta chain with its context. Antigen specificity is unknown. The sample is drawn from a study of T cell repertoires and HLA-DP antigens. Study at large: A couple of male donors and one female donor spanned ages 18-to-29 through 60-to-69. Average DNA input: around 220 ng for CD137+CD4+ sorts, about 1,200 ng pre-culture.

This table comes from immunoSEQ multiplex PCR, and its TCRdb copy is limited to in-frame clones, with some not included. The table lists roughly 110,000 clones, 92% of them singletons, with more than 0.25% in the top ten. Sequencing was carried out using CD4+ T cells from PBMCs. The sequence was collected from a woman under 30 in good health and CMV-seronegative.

As DNA, the CDR3 is TGTGCCACCAGCCCACAAGGTGGGAGAGGGGGACACAATGAGCAGTTCTTC. Its translation: CATSPQGGRGGHNEQFF. The chain employs TRBV15 and TRBJ2-1, with D perhaps TRBD1 (6 bases). This CDR3 is 17 amino acids long. Between the trimmed V and J ends, which lost 5 bases and 5 bases, there was a span of 22 bases. Germline loops: CDR1 LNHNV, CDR2 YYDKDF (reference sequence).